This T cell receptor beta chain was observed in a study of response to subunit inactivated influenza vaccine. TCRdb reprocessed the RT-PCR reads via MiXCR and lists one record per CDR3 protein. The sample has approximately 570,000 distinct CDR3 sequences; roughly 8.2% are singletons. This clonotype was detected a few times. V was cut by 3 bases and J by 2 bases, with 11 bases left in between. Germline V gene data show CDR1 as SGHAT and CDR2 as FQNNGV. This CDR3 has 14 residues. This receptor was identified in a man between 50 and 70 years old who received an inactivated influenza vaccine. Sequences were derived from PBMCs from blood, sampled less than 25 months after vaccination. This chain links TRBV11-2 with TRBJ2-7; D is perhaps TRBD2 (5 bases). CDR3: CASSFRGRPYEQYF. In DNA form, the CDR3 reads TGTGCCAGCAGCTTTCGCGGGCGACCCTACGAGCAGTACTTC. Looking up the rest from reference TRBV11-2 and TRBJ2-7 gives the full variable domain: EAGVAQSPRYKIIEKRQSVAFWCNPISGHATLYWYQQILGQGPKLLIQFQNNGVVDDSQLPKDRFSAERLKGVDSTLKIQPAKLEDSAVYLCASSFRGRPYEQYFGPGTRLTVT.